A selection of T cell receptor beta chains follows, all from one sample in a study of technical replicates of blood from several donors. Clones were read by immunoSEQ multiplex PCR, and TCRdb kept only the in-frame ones, dropping some. The table has about 82,000 clones, over 90% seen once. What was sequenced was T cells isolated from PBMCs. The origin of the receptors is a human donor in good health. Each CDR3 is given with its conserved first and last residue. The D gene is left open where the match is weak. The size of a clone is reported for some rows only, either as once, few or many, or as a class for expanded clones.

TRBJ1-2	TRBV7-3	-	-	TGTGCCAGCAGCTTAAGAGAAAATGGCTACACCTTC	CASSLRENGYTF
TRBJ2-3	TRBV9	TRBD1	-	TGTGCCAGCAGCGTAGACCCGGGACAGAGTACAGATACGCAGTATTTT	CASSVDPGQSTDTQYF
TRBJ1-2	TRBV6-5	-	-	TGTGCCAGCAGTATACAGGGCTATGGCTACACCTTC	CASSIQGYGYTF
TRBJ2-5	TRBV7-2	TRBD1	once	TGTGCCAGCAGCTCGAGGGGGCTGGAGACCCAGTACTTC	CASSSRGLETQYF
TRBJ1-5	TRBV10-3	-	-	TGTGCCATCAGTGAGCTGCAGGGTTCAAATCAGCCCCAGCATTTT	CAISELQGSNQPQHF
TRBJ1-4	TRBV7-9	TRBD1	-	TGTGCCAGCAGCTTAGGGGACAGAGATAATGAAAAACTGTTTTTT	CASSLGDRDNEKLFF
TRBJ2-2	TRBV4-3	-	-	TGCGCCAGCAGCCAAGAGGTCTCTATTTACGGGGAGCTGTTTTTT	CASSQEVSIYGELFF
TRBJ2-1	TRBV30	-	-	TGTGCCTGGAGCGGTTCGGGCAATGAGCAGTTCTTC	CAWSGSGNEQFF
TRBJ1-1	TRBV9	-	-	TGTGCCAGCAGCGGTGAAGATCGGGGAGACACTGAAGCTTTCTTT	CASSGEDRGDTEAFF
TRBJ2-7	TRBV5-7	-	-	TGTGCCAGCAGCTTGGGGGGGACATGGCAATCCTACGAGCAGTACTTC	CASSLGGTWQSYEQYF
TRBJ2-3	TRBV18	TRBD1	-	TGTGCCAGCTCGGGACAGGGCCGGACAGATACGCAGTATTTT	CASSGQGRTDTQYF
TRBJ1-1	TRBV7-3	-	-	TGTGCCAGCAGCTTAAGTTCGGGGAGCACTGAAGCTTTCTTT	CASSLSSGSTEAFF
TRBJ2-2	TRBV4-2	-	-	TGTGCCAGCAGCCAAGAAGGGAGACCCGGGGAGCTGTTTTTT	CASSQEGRPGELFF
TRBJ1-5	TRBV6-5	-	-	TGTGCCAGCAGTGAGGAGGTCGCTGGGCCCCAGCATTTT	CASSEEVAGPQHF
TRBJ2-7	TRBV11-1	-	-	TGTGCCAGCAGCTTGGAGGTCAGTTCGGTCCAGTACTTC	CASSLEVSSVQYF
TRBJ2-7	TRBV7-2	-	-	TGTGCCAGCAGCTCCCCCCAGGTGGGAGCCATCTCCTACGAGCAGTACTTC	CASSSPQVGAISYEQYF
TRBJ1-3	TRBV10-3	TRBD1	-	TGTGCCATCAGTAAGACAGGGGGAGGAAACACCATATATTTT	CAISKTGGGNTIYF
TRBJ2-5	TRBV10-1	-	-	TGCGCCAGCAGTGCTTCTTTCGAGACCCAGTACTTC	CASSASFETQYF
TRBJ2-7	TRBV9	TRBD2	-	TGTGCCAGCAGCGTAGGACTAGCGGGAGCCTACGAGCAGTACTTC	CASSVGLAGAYEQYF
TRBJ2-7	TRBV5-1	TRBD2	-	TGCGCCAGCAGCCCCGGACGTTTAGGGACTAGAGGTATCTACGAGCAGTACTTC	CASSPGRLGTRGIYEQYF
TRBJ1-3	TRBV14	-	-	TGTGCCAGCAGCCAAACGACTGTTTTCTCTGGAAACACCATATATTTT	CASSQTTVFSGNTIYF
TRBJ2-1	TRBV10-3	TRBD2	-	TGTGCCATCAGTGGAGCGGGAGGGCTCGATGAGCAGTTCTTC	CAISGAGGLDEQFF
TRBJ1-1	TRBV29-1	-	-	TGCAGCGTTGATGTGTCCCTCGGGGGATTCATGAACACTGAAGCTTTCTTT	CSVDVSLGGFMNTEAFF
TRBJ1-2	TRBV7-2	TRBD1	-	TGTGCCAGCAGCTTTACAGGGGGCGACTATGGCTACACCTTC	CASSFTGGDYGYTF
TRBJ1-4	TRBV7-9	TRBD1	few	TGTGCCAGCAGCATCCCGACCAGGGGGGAAAAACTGTTTTTT	CASSIPTRGEKLFF
TRBJ2-7	TRBV7-2	-	-	TGTGCCAGCAGCTTAATAGAAAGTGCCTACGAGCAGTACTTC	CASSLIESAYEQYF
TRBJ1-4	TRBV25-1	TRBD1	-	TGTGCCAGCAGTGAGGACAGGGCATGGGAAAAACTGTTTTTT	CASSEDRAWEKLFF
TRBJ1-2	TRBV27	TRBD1	-	TGTGCCAGCAGTCCCCTGGCAGGGGGTATCTATGGCTACACCTTC	CASSPLAGGIYGYTF
TRBJ1-4	TRBV10-3	-	once	TGTGCCATCAGTGAGTCTATAGCAGAAAAACTGTTTTTT	CAISESIAEKLFF
TRBJ2-7	TRBV11-2	-	-	TGTGCCAGCAGCTTAGATCTTAGTCCCTACGAGCAGTACTTC	CASSLDLSPYEQYF
TRBJ2-7	TRBV19	-	few	TGTGCCAGTAAAGTGGCAGGTTCCTACGAGCAGTACTTC	CASKVAGSYEQYF
TRBJ2-7	TRBV27	-	-	TGTGCCAGCAGTTTAGGAATTGGAAACAGGGAGACCTACGAGCAGTACTTC	CASSLGIGNRETYEQYF
TRBJ2-5	TRBV9	-	-	TGTGCCAGCAGCGGGACACAAGCCCAAGAGACCCAGTACTTC	CASSGTQAQETQYF
TRBJ2-7	TRBV9	-	-	TGTGCCAGCAGCGTAAGTGATGGCAGGGCGTCTAACCTAAAGCAGTACTTC	CASSVSDGRASNLKQYF
TRBJ2-3	TRBV10-3	-	-	TGTGCCATCAGTGAGTCGCTAGCAGGAGTTACAGATACGCAGTATTTT	CAISESLAGVTDTQYF
TRBJ2-3	TRBV5-4	-	-	TGTGCCAGCAGCGGTTCTCTAGCCTCAGATACGCAGTATTTT	CASSGSLASDTQYF
TRBJ2-2	TRBV5-1	TRBD2	-	TGCGCCAGCACCATCCTAGCGGGTGGCTACACCGGGGAGCTGTTTTTT	CASTILAGGYTGELFF
TRBJ2-7	TRBV15	-	-	TGTGCCACCAGGGAATGGCAGGCCTACGAGCAGTACTTC	CATREWQAYEQYF
TRBJ1-1	TRBV11-2	TRBD1	-	TGTGCCAGCAGCATCCGGGACAGTCTGAACACTGAAGCTTTCTTT	CASSIRDSLNTEAFF
TRBJ1-2	TRBV29-1	TRBD1	few	TGCAGCGTTGATACGTTAGGGGGACAGGGGTTTCAAGGCTACACCTTC	CSVDTLGGQGFQGYTF
TRBJ2-2	TRBV7-9	TRBD1	-	TGTGCCAGCAGCTCTCCGCGGGACAGGGGGTCGGACACCGGGGAGCTGTTTTTT	CASSSPRDRGSDTGELFF
TRBJ2-7	TRBV7-9	-	-	TGTGCCAGCAGCCTACAGGTCTACGAGCAGTACTTC	CASSLQVYEQYF
TRBJ1-4	TRBV7-6	TRBD1	-	TGTGCCAGCAGCTTAGAAGGGGGCCAATACGAAAAACTGTTTTTT	CASSLEGGQYEKLFF
TRBJ2-3	TRBV19	TRBD1	-	TGTGCCAGCAACCGACAGGGGAAGGCAGATACGCAGTATTTT	CASNRQGKADTQYF
TRBJ2-7	TRBV7-8	-	-	TGTGCCAGCAGCAAACCACTTCAGGGTTTAAGCTCCTACGAGCAGTACTTC	CASSKPLQGLSSYEQYF
TRBJ1-2	TRBV28	-	-	TGTGCCAGCAGGCTGGGCCCAATGCGTGGCTACACCTTC	CASRLGPMRGYTF
TRBJ1-4	TRBV29-1	TRBD1	-	TGCAGCGTCGAGGCCTCCGGGACAGGGGTTGAAAAACTGTTTTTT	CSVEASGTGVEKLFF
TRBJ1-2	TRBV15	-	-	TGTGCCACCAGCAGAGGGTCAGGGAACTATGGCTACACCTTC	CATSRGSGNYGYTF
TRBJ2-3	TRBV6-5	-	-	TGTGCCAGCAGCACCGTAGGGAGCGGCACAGATACGCAGTATTTT	CASSTVGSGTDTQYF
TRBJ1-1	TRBV7-2	-	-	TGTGCCAGCAGAACGCCGGGACAAGTGAACACTGAAGCTTTCTTT	CASRTPGQVNTEAFF